Following are 7 T cell receptor beta chains from one sample sequenced in a study of blood T cell repertoires in COVID-19. Clones were sequenced by immunoSEQ multiplex PCR, and TCRdb holds only the in-frame ones, with some missing. Here the sample spans 150,000 to 200,000 clones, approximately 88% being singletons. Sample: PBMCs or T cells enriched from blood (not recorded which). Receptor source: a woman aged 55-69 years who had recovered from COVID-19.

This clone occurred a few times. This rearrangement joins TRBV11-2 to TRBJ2-3; D gene ambiguous. Germline V gene data show CDR1 as SGHAT and CDR2 as FQNNGV. This CDR3 is built from 12 residues. Trimming removed 1 base at V and 6 bases at J, with 5 bases between. CDR3 residues: CASSLGADTQYF. For the CDR3, the DNA is TGTGCCAGCAGCTTAGGAGCTGATACGCAGTATTTT. Complete variable domain (other parts from reference TRBV11-2 and TRBJ2-3): EAGVAQSPRYKIIEKRQSVAFWCNPISGHATLYWYQQILGQGPKLLIQFQNNGVVDDSQLPKDRFSAERLKGVDSTLKIQPAKLEDSAVYLCASSLGADTQYFGPGTRLTVL.

The V and J genes are TRBV19 and TRBJ2-3; D uncertain. Germline values: CDR1 LNHDA, CDR2 SQIVND (reference sequence). The CDR3 totals 13 residues. The V gene lost 5 bases and the J gene lost 2 bases, with 8 bases spanning the gap. This CDR3 is CASSLRATDTQYF. CDR3 nucleotide sequence: TGTGCCAGTAGTCTCCGAGCCACAGATACGCAGTATTTT.

This chain links TRBV7-9 with TRBJ1-3, with D unclear. The CDR3 covers 15 residues. V was clipped by 3 bases and J by 0 bases, with 9 bases between them. Germline V CDR1 and CDR2: SEHNR, FQNEAQ (reference sequence). The CDR3 sequence is CASSLLSGSGNTIYF. In DNA form, the CDR3 reads TGTGCCAGCAGCTTGCTGTCCGGCTCTGGAAACACCATATATTTT.

This chain links TRBV5-1 with TRBJ1-2; D perhaps matches TRBD1 (5 bases). The CDR3 has 17 amino acids. From germline, CDR1 is SGHRS and CDR2 YFSETQ. Deletions cut 1 base from V and 9 bases from J, with 25 bases between. In DNA form, the CDR3 reads TGCGCCAGCAGCTTGCACCCTCTCGGGGGAGGGACCGGGAGCTACACCTTC. Its translation is CASSLHPLGGGTGSYTF.

The chain has TRBV10-3 and TRBJ2-1, with TRBD1 identical over 7 bases. CDR3 length: 16 residues. The V gene end was trimmed by 5 bases and the J gene end by 3 bases; junction bases not matched to a gene: 10. Germline V lookup: CDR1 ENHRY, CDR2 SYGVKD. The chain's CDR3 is CAISSLTGINYNEQFF. The CDR3 DNA reads as TGTGCCATCAGTTCTTTGACAGGGATCAACTACAATGAGCAGTTCTTC.

In its sample, this clone was seen once. This rearrangement joins TRBV5-1 to TRBJ2-5; 8 bases map to TRBD2. The CDR3 is 17 amino acids. Germline-derived CDR1 and CDR2 are SGHRS and YFSETQ. V shed 4 bases, J shed 1 base, and the junction held 12 bases outside the gene matches. For the CDR3, the DNA is TGCGCCAGCAGCCCTACGGCGGGACTAGGAGCCCAAGAGACCCAGTACTTC. This codes for CASSPTAGLGAQETQYF.

The chain couples TRBV28 to TRBJ2-1; 7 nucleotides align to TRBD2. V was clipped by 7 bases and J by 2 bases; unmatched bases: 11. Per the germline V gene, CDR1 is MDHEN and CDR2 is SYDVKM. The CDR3 consists of 16 residues. The CDR3 spells CASTSSGGRAYNEQFF. CDR3 bases: TGTGCCAGCACGAGTTCCGGGGGGAGGGCCTACAATGAGCAGTTCTTC.